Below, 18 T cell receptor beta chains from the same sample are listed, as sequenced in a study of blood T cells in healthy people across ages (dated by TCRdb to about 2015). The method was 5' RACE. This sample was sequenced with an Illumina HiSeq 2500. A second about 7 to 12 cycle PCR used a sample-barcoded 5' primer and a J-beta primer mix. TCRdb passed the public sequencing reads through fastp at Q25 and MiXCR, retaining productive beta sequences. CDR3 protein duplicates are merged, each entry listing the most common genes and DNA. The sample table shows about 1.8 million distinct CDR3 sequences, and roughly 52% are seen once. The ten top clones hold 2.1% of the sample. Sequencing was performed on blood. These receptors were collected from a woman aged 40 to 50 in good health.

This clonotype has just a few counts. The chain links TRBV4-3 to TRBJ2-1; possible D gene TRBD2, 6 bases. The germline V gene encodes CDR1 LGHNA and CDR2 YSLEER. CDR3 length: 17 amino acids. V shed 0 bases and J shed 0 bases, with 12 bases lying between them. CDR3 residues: CASSQEVGGDSYNEQFF. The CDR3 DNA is TGCGCCAGCAGCCAAGAGGTGGGGGGTGACTCCTACAATGAGCAGTTCTTC.

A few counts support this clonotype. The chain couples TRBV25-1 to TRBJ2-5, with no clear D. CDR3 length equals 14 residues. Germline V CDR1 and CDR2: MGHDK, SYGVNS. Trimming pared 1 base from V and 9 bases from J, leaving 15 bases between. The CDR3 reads CASSELSTTWAQYF. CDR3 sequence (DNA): TGTGCCAGCAGTGAATTGAGCACAACGTGGGCCCAGTACTTC.

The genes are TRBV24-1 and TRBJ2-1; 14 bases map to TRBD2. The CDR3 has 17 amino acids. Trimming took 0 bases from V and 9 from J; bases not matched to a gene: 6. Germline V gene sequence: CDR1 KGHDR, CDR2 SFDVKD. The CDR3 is CATSDLPGTSGGGEQFF. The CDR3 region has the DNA TGTGCCACCAGTGATTTGCCAGGGACTAGCGGGGGAGGTGAGCAGTTCTTC.

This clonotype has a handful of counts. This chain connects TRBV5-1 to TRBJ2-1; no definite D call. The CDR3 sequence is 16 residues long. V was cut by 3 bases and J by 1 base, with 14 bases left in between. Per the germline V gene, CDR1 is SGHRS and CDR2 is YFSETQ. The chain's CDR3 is CASSSTASVSYNEQFF. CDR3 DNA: TGCGCCAGCAGCTCCACCGCGTCCGTTTCCTACAATGAGCAGTTCTTC. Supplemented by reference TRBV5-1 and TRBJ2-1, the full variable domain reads KAGVTQTPRYLIKTRGQQVTLSCSPISGHRSVSWYQQTPGQGLQFLFEYFSETQRNKGNFPGRFSGRQFSNSRSEMNVSTLELGDSALYLCASSSTASVSYNEQFFGPGTRLTVL.

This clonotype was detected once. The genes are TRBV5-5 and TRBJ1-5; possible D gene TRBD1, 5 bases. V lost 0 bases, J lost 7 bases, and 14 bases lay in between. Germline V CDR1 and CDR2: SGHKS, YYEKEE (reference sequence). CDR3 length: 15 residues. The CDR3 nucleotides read TGTGCCAGCAGCTTGGTGGCAGGGAGTACCCAGCCCCAGCATTTT. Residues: CASSLVAGSTQPQHF.

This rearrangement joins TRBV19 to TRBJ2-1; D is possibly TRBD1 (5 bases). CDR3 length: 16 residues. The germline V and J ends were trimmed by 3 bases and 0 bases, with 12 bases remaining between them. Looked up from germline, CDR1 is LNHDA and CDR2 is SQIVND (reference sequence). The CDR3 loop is CASSIRDLVSYNEQFF. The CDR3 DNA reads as TGTGCCAGTAGTATCAGGGATTTGGTCTCCTACAATGAGCAGTTCTTC.

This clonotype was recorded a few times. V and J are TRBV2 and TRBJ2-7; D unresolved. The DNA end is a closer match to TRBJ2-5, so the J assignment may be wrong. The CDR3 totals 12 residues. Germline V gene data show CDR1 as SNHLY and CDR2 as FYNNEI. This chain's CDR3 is CASSGSEQTQYF. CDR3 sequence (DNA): TGTGCCAGCAGTGGCAGTGAGCAGACCCAGTACTTC.

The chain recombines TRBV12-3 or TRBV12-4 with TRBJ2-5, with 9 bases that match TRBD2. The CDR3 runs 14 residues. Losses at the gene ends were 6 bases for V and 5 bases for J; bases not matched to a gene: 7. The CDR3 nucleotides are TGTGCCAGCAGATACGGGACTAGCCGGGAGACCCAGTACTTC. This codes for CASRYGTSRETQYF.

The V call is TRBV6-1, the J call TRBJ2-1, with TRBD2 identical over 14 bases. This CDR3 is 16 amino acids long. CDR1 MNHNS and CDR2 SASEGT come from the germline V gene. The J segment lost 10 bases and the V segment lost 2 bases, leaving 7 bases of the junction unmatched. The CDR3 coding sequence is TGTGCCAGCAGTGAACCGACTAGCGGGGGGGCACGGGAGCAGTTCTTC. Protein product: CASSEPTSGGAREQFF.

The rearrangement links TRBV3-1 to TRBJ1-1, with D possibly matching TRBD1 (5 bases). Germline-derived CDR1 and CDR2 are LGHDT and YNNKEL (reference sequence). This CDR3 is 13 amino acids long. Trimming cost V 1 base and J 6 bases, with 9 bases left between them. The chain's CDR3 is CASSQGGVSEAFF. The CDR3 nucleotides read TGTGCCAGCAGCCAAGGAGGGGTTTCTGAAGCTTTCTTT.

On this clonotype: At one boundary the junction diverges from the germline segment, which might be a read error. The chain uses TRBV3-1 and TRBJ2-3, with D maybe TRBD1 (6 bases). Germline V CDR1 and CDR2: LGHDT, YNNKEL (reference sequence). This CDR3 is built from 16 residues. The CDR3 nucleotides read TGTGCCAGCAGCCAAATCGAAAGGGGTTGGACAGATACACAGTATTTT. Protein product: CASSQIERGWTDTQYF.

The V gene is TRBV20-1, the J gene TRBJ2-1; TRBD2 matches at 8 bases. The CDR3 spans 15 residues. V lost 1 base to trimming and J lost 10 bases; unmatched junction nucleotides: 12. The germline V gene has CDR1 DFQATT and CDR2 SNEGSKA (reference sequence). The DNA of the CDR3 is TGCAGTGCTAGAGTGTTCGGGGGGGGGCCATTAGAGCAGTTCTTC. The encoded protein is CSARVFGGGPLEQFF.

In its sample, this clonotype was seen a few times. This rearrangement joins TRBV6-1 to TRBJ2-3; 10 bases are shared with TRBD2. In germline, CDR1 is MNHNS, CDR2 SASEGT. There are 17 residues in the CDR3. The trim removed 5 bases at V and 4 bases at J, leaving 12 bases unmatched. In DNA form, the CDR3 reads TGTGCCAGCAGTCCCGCGGGGAGCGGGGGGGCGGCAGATACGCAGTATTTT. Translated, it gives CASSPAGSGGAADTQYF.

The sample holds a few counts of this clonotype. The CDR3 sequence: CSATQRGGSYNEQFF. CDR3 bases: TGCAGTGCTACGCAGCGGGGAGGGTCCTACAATGAGCAGTTCTTC. This chain connects TRBV20-1 to TRBJ2-1; 7 nucleotides match TRBD2. This CDR3 has 15 residues. With V trimmed by 4 bases and J by 1 base, 7 bases remained unmatched. The germline gives CDR1 DFQATT, CDR2 SNEGSKA (reference sequence).

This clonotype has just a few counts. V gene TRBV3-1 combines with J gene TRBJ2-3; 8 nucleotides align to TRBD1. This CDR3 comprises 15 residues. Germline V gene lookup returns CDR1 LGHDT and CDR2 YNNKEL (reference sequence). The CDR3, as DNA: TGTGACCAAGAAATCCAGGGGGCGCGAGGGAATACGCAGTATTTT. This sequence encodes CDQEIQGARGNTQYF.

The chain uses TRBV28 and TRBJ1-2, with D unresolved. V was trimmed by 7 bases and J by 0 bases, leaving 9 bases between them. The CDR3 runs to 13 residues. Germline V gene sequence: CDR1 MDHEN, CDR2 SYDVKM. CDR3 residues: CASTYKANYGYTF. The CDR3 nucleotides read TGTGCCAGCACCTACAAAGCTAACTATGGCTACACCTTC.

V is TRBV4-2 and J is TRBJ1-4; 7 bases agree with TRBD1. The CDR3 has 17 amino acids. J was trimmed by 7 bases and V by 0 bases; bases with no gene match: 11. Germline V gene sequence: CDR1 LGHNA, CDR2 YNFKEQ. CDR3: CASSQDSWGRGPEKLFF. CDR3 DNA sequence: TGTGCCAGCAGCCAAGATTCATGGGGGAGGGGGCCTGAAAAACTGTTTTTT.

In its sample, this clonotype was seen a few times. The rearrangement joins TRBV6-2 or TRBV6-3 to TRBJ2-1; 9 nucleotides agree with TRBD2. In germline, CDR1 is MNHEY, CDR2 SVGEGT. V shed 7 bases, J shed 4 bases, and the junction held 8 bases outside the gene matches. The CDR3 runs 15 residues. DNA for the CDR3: TGTGCCAGCATCCGAGCGGGGGGCCCTTACAATGAGCAGTTCTTC. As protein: CASIRAGGPYNEQFF.